A selection of T cell receptor beta chains follows, all from one sample in a study of cytomegalovirus exposure and HLA in healthy donors. Measured with immunoSEQ multiplex PCR; TCRdb has only the in-frame clones, and not every one. The data contain 100,000 to 150,000 clones, approximately 90% of them seen just once; the ten biggest clones take up 4.4%. Specimen: PBMCs. Receptors originate from a man younger than 30 in good health and CMV-seropositive. The CDR3 runs from the conserved cysteine through the conserved F or W. A D gene is named only where the DNA matches it firmly. Only part of the rows carry a size: once, few, many, or a class if the clone is expanded.

d_gene,abundance,j_gene,v_gene,CDR3aa,CDR3nt
-,-,TRBJ1-4,TRBV20-1,CSARGEKLFF,TGCAGTGCCAGGGGTGAAAAACTGTTTTTT
-,-,TRBJ1-2,TRBV4-2,CASSQGRGGTNWDGYTF,TGTGCCAGCAGCCAAGGGAGAGGGGGAACCAACTGGGACGGCTACACCTTC
TRBD1,-,TRBJ2-7,TRBV7-6,CASSKQGAEDEQYF,TGTGCCAGCAGCAAACAGGGGGCGGAGGACGAGCAGTACTTC
-,-,TRBJ1-1,TRBV5-1,CASSQSYRDTEAFF,TGCGCCAGCAGCCAATCCTACAGGGATACTGAAGCTTTCTTT
TRBD2,-,TRBJ2-2,TRBV28,CASRTSTGELFF,TGTGCCAGCCGGACTAGCACCGGGGAGCTGTTTTTT
TRBD2,-,TRBJ2-1,TRBV7-8,CASSLWLAGGGEQFF,TGTGCCAGCAGCTTATGGCTAGCGGGGGGCGGTGAGCAGTTCTTC
TRBD1,-,TRBJ1-1,TRBV19,CASSMGTGRNENTEAFF,TGTGCCAGTAGTATGGGGACAGGACGGAATGAAAACACTGAAGCTTTCTTT
-,-,TRBJ2-2,TRBV2,CASSRDTGELFF,TGTGCCAGCAGCCGCGATACCGGGGAGCTGTTTTTT
-,-,TRBJ2-7,TRBV11-1,CASSLGAYEQYF,TGTGCCAGCAGCCTGGGCGCCTACGAGCAGTACTTC
-,-,TRBJ2-2,TRBV27,CASRGNREGWSGELFF,TGTGCCAGCAGAGGCAACAGGGAGGGTTGGTCCGGGGAGCTGTTTTTT
TRBD1,few,TRBJ1-2,TRBV7-9,CASEDRQGSGYTF,TGTGCCAGCGAGGATAGACAGGGGAGCGGCTACACCTTC
TRBD2,-,TRBJ2-7,TRBV10-3,CAISESHRGETYEQYF,TGTGCCATCAGTGAGTCTCACCGGGGGGAAACGTACGAGCAGTACTTC
-,-,TRBJ1-2,TRBV2,CASTQGAGYGYTF,TGTGCCAGCACCCAAGGCGCGGGCTATGGCTACACCTTC
-,-,TRBJ1-1,TRBV30,CAWSVRGATEAFF,TGTGCCTGGAGTGTACGGGGGGCGACTGAAGCTTTCTTT
TRBD2,once,TRBJ2-3,TRBV15,CATSRDGGGPDTQYF,TGTGCCACCAGCAGAGATGGGGGGGGACCGGATACGCAGTATTTT
-,-,TRBJ2-5,TRBV7-9,CASSLGGRETQYF,TGTGCCAGCAGCTTAGGTGGTAGAGAGACCCAGTACTTC
-,many,TRBJ1-6,TRBV6-6,CASKGGLEPNSPLHF,TGTGCCAGCAAAGGAGGGCTCGAGCCGAATTCACCCCTCCACTTT
TRBD1,few,TRBJ2-1,TRBV19,CASSPRQGLGNEQFF,TGTGCCAGTAGTCCTAGACAGGGATTAGGCAATGAGCAGTTCTTC
TRBD1,-,TRBJ2-2,TRBV9,CASSVGQGPGELFF,TGTGCCAGCAGCGTAGGACAGGGTCCCGGGGAGCTGTTTTTT
TRBD1,-,TRBJ2-3,TRBV4-3,CASSQVRTGGPDTQYF,TGCGCCAGCAGCCAAGTCAGGACAGGGGGTCCAGATACGCAGTATTTT
TRBD1,-,TRBJ1-6,TRBV11-3,CASSLDPGGTPTNSPLHF,TGTGCCAGCAGCTTAGACCCAGGGGGAACACCAACCAATTCACCCCTCCACTTT
TRBD1,-,TRBJ1-1,TRBV4-1,CASSHPLTGVSEAFF,TGCGCCAGCAGCCATCCCCTAACAGGGGTCTCTGAAGCTTTCTTT
-,-,TRBJ1-1,TRBV5-4,CASSLSSPGTEAFF,TGTGCCAGCAGCTTGAGCTCCCCGGGCACTGAAGCTTTCTTT
-,-,TRBJ2-1,TRBV7-2,CASSHQDRGYNEQFF,TGTGCCAGCAGCCACCAAGATAGGGGGTACAATGAGCAGTTCTTC
-,-,TRBJ2-1,TRBV11-3,CASSHRAAREQFF,TGTGCCAGCAGCCACAGGGCCGCAAGGGAGCAGTTCTTC
-,-,TRBJ1-2,TRBV10-3,CAISESGGPVGGYTF,TGTGCCATCAGTGAGTCGGGGGGACCTGTCGGTGGCTACACCTTC
TRBD1,-,TRBJ1-5,TRBV27,CASSPSGQGVQPQHF,TGTGCCAGCAGTCCCTCGGGACAGGGGGTCCAGCCCCAGCATTTT
-,-,TRBJ1-3,TRBV11-2,CASSPVFESGNTIYF,TGTGCCAGCAGCCCCGTTTTCGAAAGCGGCAACACCATATATTTT
-,-,TRBJ2-1,TRBV29-1,CSVGDTLGSEQFF,TGCAGCGTTGGGGACACTTTAGGCAGTGAGCAGTTCTTC
TRBD1,-,TRBJ1-3,TRBV2,CATTGGFLPGNTIYF,TGTGCCACAACAGGGGGCTTCCTTCCTGGAAACACCATATATTTT
-,-,TRBJ1-4,TRBV6-5,CASSPEASANEKLFF,TGTGCCAGCAGCCCGGAGGCCTCTGCTAATGAAAAACTGTTTTTT
TRBD1,-,TRBJ2-1,TRBV27,CASSLRQGIYNEQFF,TGTGCCAGCAGTTTGCGACAGGGAATTTACAATGAGCAGTTCTTC
-,-,TRBJ1-2,TRBV29-1,CSVEVVGGAIGYGYTF,TGCAGCGTTGAAGTGGTGGGGGGGGCGATTGGGTATGGCTACACCTTC
-,-,TRBJ1-5,TRBV7-2,CASSLGSSSQPQHF,TGTGCCAGCAGCTTAGGGAGCAGTTCTCAGCCCCAGCATTTT
TRBD1,-,TRBJ2-7,TRBV5-1,CASSLAGTGASVREQYF,TGCGCCAGCAGCTTGGCCGGGACAGGGGCCTCGGTGAGGGAGCAGTACTTC
TRBD1,-,TRBJ1-4,TRBV2,CASSTRQGSNEKLFF,TGTGCCAGCAGTACGAGACAGGGATCGAATGAAAAACTGTTTTTT
-,few,TRBJ1-5,TRBV10-3,CAIRSSGPNQPQHF,TGTGCCATCAGGTCCAGTGGTCCCAATCAGCCCCAGCATTTT
-,-,TRBJ1-6,TRBV7-6,CASSFDSSSYNSPLHF,TGTGCCAGCAGCTTCGACAGCAGCTCCTATAATTCACCCCTCCACTTT
TRBD1,-,TRBJ2-3,TRBV27,CASSTTGEDTQYF,TGTGCCAGCAGTACTACAGGGGAAGATACGCAGTATTTT
TRBD1,-,TRBJ2-7,TRBV10-2,CATCWTGLGSYEQYF,TGCGCCACGTGTTGGACAGGCCTTGGCTCCTACGAGCAGTACTTC
TRBD2,-,TRBJ2-5,TRBV7-9,CASIQAGLAEETQYF,TGTGCCAGCATCCAAGCGGGACTAGCTGAGGAGACCCAGTACTTC
-,-,TRBJ2-7,TRBV27,CASSLRREPFSYEQYF,TGTGCCAGCAGTTTACGGAGGGAGCCTTTCTCCTACGAGCAGTACTTC
-,once,TRBJ2-7,TRBV14,CASSQDRRYEQYF,TGTGCCAGCAGCCAAGATCGGCGGTACGAGCAGTACTTC
TRBD1,-,TRBJ2-3,TRBV27,CATNRTGGITDTQYF,TGTGCCACTAATCGGACAGGGGGCATAACAGATACGCAGTATTTT
TRBD1,-,TRBJ2-6,TRBV5-1,CASSLEAQGAAGANVLTF,TGCGCCAGCAGCTTGGAGGCACAGGGGGCTGCTGGGGCCAACGTCCTGACTTTC
-,-,TRBJ2-1,TRBV27,CASSFRDSQFF,TGTGCCAGCAGTTTTCGGGACTCCCAGTTCTTC
-,-,TRBJ1-4,TRBV2,CASRAGGTRNEKLFF,TGTGCCAGCAGGGCGGGGGGTACGCGTAATGAAAAACTGTTTTTT
TRBD2,-,TRBJ2-1,TRBV7-9,CASSLGTSGGLYNEQFF,TGTGCCAGCAGCCTTGGGACTAGCGGGGGCCTCTACAATGAGCAGTTCTTC
TRBD2,-,TRBJ2-1,TRBV14,CASSHHSGGVFGNEQFF,TGTGCCAGCAGCCACCATAGCGGGGGGGTTTTCGGCAATGAGCAGTTCTTC
TRBD2,-,TRBJ2-5,TRBV5-6,CASSLGGGSFETQYF,TGTGCCAGCAGCTTGGGGGGAGGGTCATTCGAGACCCAGTACTTC
TRBD2,-,TRBJ2-1,TRBV7-8,CASSLARLAGGNEQFF,TGTGCCAGCAGTCTCGCTCGCCTAGCGGGGGGCAATGAGCAGTTCTTC
-,once,TRBJ2-1,TRBV4-3,CASSQRLGTGEQFF,TGCGCCAGCAGCCAGAGACTAGGGACGGGTGAGCAGTTCTTC
-,-,TRBJ2-3,TRBV27,CASSLSTLSTDTQYF,TGTGCCAGCAGTTTATCAACTCTCAGCACAGATACGCAGTATTTT
-,-,TRBJ1-1,TRBV7-9,CASSLAVSEAFF,TGTGCCAGCAGCTTAGCCGTAAGCGAAGCTTTCTTT
-,-,TRBJ1-1,TRBV6-1,CASSEAGEGTTEAFF,TGTGCCAGCAGTGAAGCGGGCGAGGGGACTACTGAAGCTTTCTTT
-,few,TRBJ1-2,TRBV4-1,CASSQGPDRANYGYTF,TGCGCCAGCAGCCAAGGCCCGGACAGAGCTAACTATGGCTACACCTTC